This paragraph reports one TCR beta chain. The clone's antigen remains unknown. Base-call qualities are not available, and no considerably larger clone is one nucleotide away. These data belong to a study of identifying expanded T cells in peripheral blood (dated by TCRdb to about 2019). With regard to the full study: Four technical replicates, made by sequencing separate aliquots from the same pool of genomic DNA, were compared pairwise.

CDR1 KGHSH and CDR2 LQKENI are derived from the germline V gene. V is shortened by 3 bases, J by 2 bases, and the region joining them spans 13 bases. The CDR3 contains 15 residues, cysteine and phenylalanine counted. Here the CDR3 DNA is all that survives: 45 bases in frame from base 1. During the collection period, no immune events, such as infections, were documented for the healthy donors. To calibrate time-dependent variance in a beta-binomial model of T-cell clone differential abundance, blood repertoires from healthy donors were used as a training cohort. The training cohort included 10 or so healthy donors, of whom 3 were female and 7 were male. An age range of roughly 25 to 70 years, with an average of about 45 years, was recorded for the donors. Whole blood was collected from each healthy donor at three time points spaced approximately 2 weeks apart and obtained from a commercial supplier. For immunosequencing, genomic DNA was extracted from whole blood that had not been sorted.

Overall study outcomes, separate from this receptor: Both the number of clones called differentially abundant and the false-positive rate were significantly reduced by the beta-binomial model across all healthy-donor time intervals. It was expected by the authors that biological variance in healthy repertoires might increase further over much longer intervals, such as months to years. The binomial model flagged around 1.3 differentially abundant clones between technical replicates, compared with roughly 17 over about 2 weeks and 19 over about 4 weeks. Variance in clone template counts between roughly two-week samples significantly increased with total template count across all healthy donors.

TCRbeta CDR3 regions were profiled with the immunoSEQ Assay using bias-controlled multiplex PCR amplification of genomic DNA. As for the original processing: To quantify the absolute abundance of each unique TCRbeta CDR3 region, the sequences were collapsed and filtered. Differential abundance was tested with a binomial (Fisher-equivalent) model and with a beta-binomial model adding time-dependent variance fitted from healthy donors. Clones with fewer than 5 combined templates were removed, and differential abundance was called for clones with a Benjamini-Hochberg FDR below 0.01. The form v = (b*log(k)+a)^2 was used to model beta-binomial variance as a function of total template count across the two samples. In its TCRdb copy, this immuneACCESS table keeps in-frame sequences only and misses some clones. Where compared with another copy, unresolved V genes explain less than half of these, and the others have no known cause. The V and J calls and clone size are taken from that table; D and trimming were inferred from the DNA. This sample has about 78,000 clones in its table, and more than 70% of those were observed once. Under 20% of the sample is held by the ten biggest clonotypes.

This chain is built from TRBV18 and TRBJ1-1; the D gene is unclear. The clonotype originates from a person aged 18 to 70 in good health. What was sequenced was blood. The bases are TGTGCCAGCTCACCCCCCTCTAGACCAAACACTGAAGCTTTCTTT. Its protein is CASSPPSRPNTEAFF.